This TCR beta chain appears in the sequencing data of a study of PD-1 blockade in classical Hodgkin lymphoma. For the study at large: The nivolumab dose that patients received was 3 mg/kg, given intravenously every 2 weeks. Whole-study findings and limits: By C4D1, diversity of CD4+ TCRs had risen significantly, whereas that of CD8+ TCRs had not. Those achieving complete response showed baseline diversity like newly diagnosed patients. Newly diagnosed patients had baseline TCR diversity that was reportedly lower than that of healthy donors.

Each and every patient relapsed after autologous stem cell transplantation, and patients got differing brentuximab vedotin exposure. There are 13 residues in the CDR3. Between the trimmed V and J ends, which lost 9 bases and 9 bases, there was a span of 18 bases. Per germline, CDR1 LNHDA and CDR2 SQIVND (reference sequence). A note on this clone: The antigen is undetermined.

Repertoires were generated with immunoSEQ multiplex PCR, while TCRdb's copy carries only in-frame clones and drops some. This sample has about 58,000 clones; around 93% occur once, and the top ten carry about 10%. The sample was peripheral blood mononuclear cells (PBMCs), taken before the second cycle of nivolumab. The chain employs TRBV19 and TRBJ2-1, with D possibly matching TRBD2 (5 bases). The TCR sequence derives from a human donor with classical Hodgkin lymphoma. The CDR3: CASRDRSTGEQFF. The CDR3, as DNA: TGTGCCAGCCGGGATCGGTCTACGGGTGAGCAGTTCTTC.